This TCR beta chain appears in the sequencing data of a study of blood T cell repertoires in COVID-19. Trimming removed 5 bases from V and 3 bases from J, with 16 bases in between. The CDR3 length is 15 residues. Germline CDR1 LGHDT, CDR2 YNNKEL (reference sequence). Generated by immunoSEQ multiplex PCR, the TCRdb table keeps only in-frame clones and is missing some. Seen here are about 160,000 clones, just under 80% observed once, and the top ten hold over 11%. Material for sequencing was peripheral blood. The receptor comes from a woman of 80 years or more with acute or convalescent COVID-19. The chain uses TRBV3-1 (or the pseudogene TRBV3-2) and TRBJ1-2, with D perhaps TRBD1 (6 bases). The CDR3 spells CASSFGTGLYYGYTF. The CDR3 DNA reads as TGTGCCAGCAGCTTCGGTACAGGGCTTTACTATGGCTACACCTTC.